Sequencing of this TCR beta chain was carried out in a study of PD-1 blockade in mismatch repair-deficient tumors. Study details: Patients had approximately 11 mismatch repair-deficient cancer types and were previously treated and progressing. Regarding the study as a whole: Rapid post-treatment expansion, then contraction, generally preceding radiologic response, marked tumor-resident clones.

Comments on this clone: What it recognizes is unknown.

Germline lookup yields CDR1 MGHRA and CDR2 YSYEKL. Trimming took 0 bases from V and 6 from J, leaving 7 bases between them. The CDR3 is 13 residues long. TCRs were sequenced from three patients responding to pembrolizumab. The assay was immunoSEQ multiplex PCR, and TCRdb's table has in-frame clones only and misses some. The data show 20,000 to 25,000 clones, 80% to 90% seen once. The chain recombines TRBV4-1 with TRBJ2-3; D uncertain. The sample in question was peripheral blood, obtained 2 weeks after starting pembrolizumab. This receptor was identified in an adult with mismatch repair-deficient cancer. CDR3 nucleotide sequence: TGCGCCAGCAGCCAAGAATGGATGGATACGCAGTATTTT. Translating it yields CASSQEWMDTQYF.